This TCR beta chain was documented in a study of cytomegalovirus exposure and HLA in healthy donors (dated by TCRdb to 2016 to 2017). Regarding the study in general: An earlier analysis of roughly 630 of the donors reported approximately 270 Gb of sequence data and some 120 million unique TCR beta sequences from some 180 million T cells. Approximately 300 gigabases of sequencing data and 70 million to 85 million unique TCR sequences were included in an early release covering several hundred HLA-typed donors. Of the 300 to 500 genotyped donors, over 80% were placed in the genetic ancestry cluster associated with self-reported Caucasian donors. The aim of the study was to test whether cataloging public T cell receptors could identify signatures of past pathogen exposure. The study profiled the T cell repertoires of 500 to 800 subjects by immunosequencing and related them to cytomegalovirus serostatus. In addition to the first cohort of 650 to 800 subjects, a separate validation cohort of some 120 different subjects was used. To predict cytomegalovirus infection status, the study combined high-throughput TCR immunosequencing, statistical association of individual TCRs with disease status, and machine learning. To study patterns of TCR occurrence, a later analysis re-analyzed previously published TCR beta repertoires from hundreds of donors and added high-resolution HLA genotyping. In the later analysis, no new phenotypic data were used to find candidate immune exposures; instead, reliance was placed on TCR beta sequences and their occurrence across donors. An earlier analysis of around 580 of the donors used high-throughput TCR beta sequencing to judge whether each TCR beta V gene segment behaved as functional or pseudogenic. Donor age, sex, ethnicity and CMV serostatus were compiled alongside the repertoire data. A later genetic analysis took genome-wide SNP genotypes for 398 of the 666 donors and used that subset as a discovery cohort. All discovery cohort repertoires had been generated on a single sequencing platform. Class I and class II HLA loci were covered by the typing at four-digit resolution. The number of typed donors differed by locus: 629-630 for A, B, C, DRB1 and DQB1; about 520 for DQA1; approximately 610 for DPA1; and about 450 for DPB1. About five DR-DQ haplotypes were handled as single units for association and clustering, since linkage in the cohort was strong. On average, approximately 250,000 unique TCR beta nucleotide sequences were sequenced per donor among a few hundred genotyped donors of the cohort, with around 19% of those sequences being non-productive. Results the study describes overall, beyond this receptor: In a later analysis, the rate of TCR association differed among HLA loci, with DRB1 alleles having the most associated TCRs and HLA-C alleles having the fewest. The study gave a list of 150 to 200 TCR beta chains associated with cytomegalovirus. Linkage disequilibrium might explain the correlated functional status among segregating V segments, but an unknown experimental factor could not be ruled out. In vitro tests confirmed that a few of the cytomegalovirus-associated TCR beta chains recognize cytomegalovirus antigens. In an earlier analysis of some 500 of the donors, most TCR beta V segments appeared in productive rearrangements about 87% or about 30% of the time, broadly matching IMGT annotations. A later genetic analysis associated a missense DCLRE1C variant with V-gene and J-gene trimming of TCR beta chains, and an independent cohort replicated the association. A group of highly shared sequence variants was considered likely to be a technical artifact of the sequencing pipeline. Because counts were too low, about 15 rarely observed V segments, including chromosome 9 orphons, were left out of the earlier analysis of some 640 of the donors. Compared with equally common non-associated chains, HLA-associated TCR beta chains in a later analysis were more clonally expanded and had lower generation probabilities. The presence/absence analyses assumed that sequencing depth was roughly uniform across donors, and that assumption may not be true. In this cohort, only TCR beta chains were sequenced, and detectable features were limited by the absence of alpha or paired-chain data. The 87-base-pair reads could not distinguish some IMGT-functional V segments, including TRBV6-2 and TRBV6-3, so those segments were excluded. Because HLA typing was missing for some donors at each locus, association tests included only the typed subset. When HLA alleles, especially DR and DQ, strongly co-occurred, attributing TCR associations to individual alleles was difficult. It was suggested by the authors that the approach could potentially be generalized to other disease states and immunological phenotypes. In a later analysis, more than 15,000 TCR beta sequences were associated with specific HLA alleles at a false discovery rate of 0.05. Compared with the roughly 700-donor mean, donors in an Asian-associated ancestry cluster had fewer N-insertions in productive TCRs, according to a later genetic analysis. Most CMV-associated TCR beta chains appeared to be HLA-restricted in a later analysis, and the HLA associations seemed to be driven largely by CMV exposure. CMV serostatus was the only immune exposure information available for the cohort. The classifier was reported to diagnose cytomegalovirus status with high specificity and sensitivity in both the original cohort and the validation cohort. A later analysis reported that several top co-occurrence clusters appeared linked to parvovirus B19, influenza, CMV and Epstein-Barr virus. While some public TCRs were present in many individuals, most TCR sequences turned up only very rarely across donors. A further reported finding was that TCR beta sequences accurately predicted the HLA-A and HLA-B alleles for most subjects in the first cohort.

A remark on this clone: The antigen it recognizes is unknown. No qualities accompany the bases; no much larger clone lies one base away.

Taken from the germline V gene, the CDR1 and CDR2 loops are MDHEN and SYDVKM. Cut back by 2 bases and 4 bases, the V and J ends lie 11 bases apart. The CDR3, cysteine through phenylalanine, is 14 amino acids long. Here the CDR3 DNA is all that survives: 42 bases in frame from base 1. The cohort comprised hundreds of healthy bone marrow donors. At the time of sampling, every cohort member was nominally healthy, though immune exposures that went unrecorded were likely present. The donor tested CMV seronegative, placing the donor among the roughly 350 seronegative members of the cohort. A peripheral blood sample was collected from each donor, and TCR beta sequencing was performed on peripheral blood mononuclear cells. The Qiagen DNeasy Blood Extraction Kit was used to extract genomic DNA from the blood cell samples. The library was produced with the immunoSEQ multiplex PCR assay. For the multiplex PCR, a mixture combining 60 forward primers for TCR Vbeta segments and 13 reverse primers for TCR Jbeta segments was used. A multiplex PCR assay on genomic DNA amplified the CDR3 region of rearranged TCR beta genes. The amplified TCR beta libraries were sequenced on the Illumina HiSeq System as 87-base-pair reads. In the original analysis: A later analysis tallied roughly 78 million unique TCR beta chains across the 640 or so repertoires, and some 10 million of those chains were shared by two or more donors. A nearest-neighbor algorithm error-corrected the raw reads and collapsed the reads into unique sequences, merging closely related sequences to remove PCR and sequencing errors. CDR3 sequences were aligned to IMGT reference sequences to assign V, D and J gene segments. For a sequence to be retained, a match of at least six nucleotides was required to both a V gene segment and a J gene segment. A rearrangement was called productive if the CDR3 had no stop codons and remained in frame with V and J, and every other rearrangement was called non-productive. CDR3 was defined according to IMGT convention as the region running from the second conserved V-encoded cysteine to the conserved J-encoded phenylalanine. Sequences without an unambiguous match to a single V gene segment were excluded from the earlier analysis of almost 600 of the donors. An earlier analysis of several hundred of the donors called V segments functional above 56.7% productive rearrangements and segregating when the between-donor standard deviation exceeded 5%. A statistical classification framework was built to diagnose cytomegalovirus status from the catalog of TCR beta chain sequences. In a later analysis, V and J genes were assigned by comparing TCR nucleotide sequences against IMGT/GENE-DB human TR gene sequences. Using the TCRdist pipeline, a later analysis assigned CDR3 sequences along with most-parsimonious VDJ recombination scenarios. A later analysis defined each TCR beta chain by its CDR3 amino acid sequence plus V-gene family, and excluded reads lacking a unique V-gene family. As a way to deal with suspected cross-contamination and a sequencing artifact, a later analysis dropped 500 to 700 nucleotide sequences that were highly shared and had low generation probability. In a later analysis, a clonal expansion index for each public chain was calculated from normalized within-repertoire ranks of inferred template counts. Generation probabilities in a later analysis came from a VDJ recombination model fitted to out-of-frame rearrangements, and those results were checked against IGoR. In a later analysis, TCR-TCR, TCR-HLA and TCR-CMV co-occurrence was scored with hypergeometric tests, and a repertoire-size bias correction was applied to TCR pairs. False discovery rates were estimated in a later analysis by permuting HLA or CMV assignments 20 times. A later analysis grouped co-occurring TCRs with DBSCAN, adding TCRdist sequence similarity when clustering within HLA-allele-positive subsets. Co-occurrence clustering excluded repertoires with fewer than 30,000 or more than 120,000 public chains, plus five with anomalous nucleotide sharing. TCRdb holds this immuneACCESS table with in-frame rearrangements only. Some clones are missing; in checked studies, unresolved V genes explain under half, and the rest has no known cause. That table is the source of V, J and clone size, and D and trimming were worked out from the DNA. Across this sample there are around 130,000 clones, with roughly three quarters seen only once. In total, the top ten clones hold about 1.6% of the sample.

Specimen: PBMCs. This TCR was recovered from a woman between 18 and 29 years old in good health and CMV-seronegative. Recombination linked TRBV28 to TRBJ1-1; the D segment cannot be called with confidence. CDR3 loop: CASSLESRGTEAFF. The DNA is TGTGCCAGCAGTTTAGAATCCCGGGGCACTGAAGCTTTCTTT.